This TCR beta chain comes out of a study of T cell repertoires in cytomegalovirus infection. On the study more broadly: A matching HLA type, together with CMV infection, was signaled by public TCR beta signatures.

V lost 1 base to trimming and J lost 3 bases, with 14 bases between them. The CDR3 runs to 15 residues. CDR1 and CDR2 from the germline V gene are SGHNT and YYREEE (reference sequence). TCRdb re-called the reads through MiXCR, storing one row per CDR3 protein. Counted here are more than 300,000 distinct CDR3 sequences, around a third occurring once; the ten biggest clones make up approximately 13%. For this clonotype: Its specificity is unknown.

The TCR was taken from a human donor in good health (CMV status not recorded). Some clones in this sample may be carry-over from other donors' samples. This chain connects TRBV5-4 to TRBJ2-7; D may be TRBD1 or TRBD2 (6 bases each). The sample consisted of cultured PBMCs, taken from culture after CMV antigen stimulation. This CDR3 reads CASSLTGATLYEQYF. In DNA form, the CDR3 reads TGTGCCAGCAGCTTGACGGGGGCTACCCTCTACGAGCAGTACTTC.